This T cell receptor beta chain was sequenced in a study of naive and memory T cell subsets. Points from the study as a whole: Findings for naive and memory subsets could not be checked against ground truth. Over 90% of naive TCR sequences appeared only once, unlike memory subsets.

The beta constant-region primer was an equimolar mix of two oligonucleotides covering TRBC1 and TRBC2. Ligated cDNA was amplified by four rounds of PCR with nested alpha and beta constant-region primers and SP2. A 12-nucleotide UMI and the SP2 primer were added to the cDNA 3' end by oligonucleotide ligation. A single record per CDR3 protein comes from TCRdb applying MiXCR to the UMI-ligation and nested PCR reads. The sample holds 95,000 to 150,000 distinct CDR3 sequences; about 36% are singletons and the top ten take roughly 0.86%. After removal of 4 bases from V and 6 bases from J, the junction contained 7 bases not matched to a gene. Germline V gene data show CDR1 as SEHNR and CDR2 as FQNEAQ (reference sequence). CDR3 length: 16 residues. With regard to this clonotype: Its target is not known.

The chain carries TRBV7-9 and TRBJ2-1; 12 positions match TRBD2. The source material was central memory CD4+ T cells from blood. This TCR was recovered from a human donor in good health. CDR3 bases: TGTGCCAGCAGCTCGCTTCTAGCGGGAGGGACCAATGAGCAGTTCTTC. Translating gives CASSSLLAGGTNEQFF.